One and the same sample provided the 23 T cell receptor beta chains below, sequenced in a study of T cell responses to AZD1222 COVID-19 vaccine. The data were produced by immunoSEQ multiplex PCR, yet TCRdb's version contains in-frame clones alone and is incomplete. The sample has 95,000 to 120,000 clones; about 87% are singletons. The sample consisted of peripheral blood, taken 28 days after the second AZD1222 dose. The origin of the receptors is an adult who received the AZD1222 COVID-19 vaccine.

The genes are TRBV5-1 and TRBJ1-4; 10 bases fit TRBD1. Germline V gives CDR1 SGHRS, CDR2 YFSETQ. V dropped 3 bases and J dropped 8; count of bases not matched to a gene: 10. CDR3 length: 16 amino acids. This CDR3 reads CASSSPGTGVGEKLFF. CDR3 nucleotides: TGCGCCAGCAGCTCGCCCGGGACAGGGGTGGGAGAAAAACTGTTTTTT.

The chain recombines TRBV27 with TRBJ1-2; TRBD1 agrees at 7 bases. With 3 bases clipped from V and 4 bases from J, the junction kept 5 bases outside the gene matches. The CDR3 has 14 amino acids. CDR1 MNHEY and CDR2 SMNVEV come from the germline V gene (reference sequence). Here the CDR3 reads CASSLSRGVYGYTF. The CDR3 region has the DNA TGTGCCAGCAGTTTGAGCAGGGGGGTCTATGGCTACACCTTC.

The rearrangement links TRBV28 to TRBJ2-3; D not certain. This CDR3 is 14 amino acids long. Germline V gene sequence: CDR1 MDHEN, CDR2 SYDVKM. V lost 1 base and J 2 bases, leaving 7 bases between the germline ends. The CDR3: CASSLSAITDTQYF. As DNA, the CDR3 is TGTGCCAGCAGTTTATCTGCTATCACAGATACGCAGTATTTT.

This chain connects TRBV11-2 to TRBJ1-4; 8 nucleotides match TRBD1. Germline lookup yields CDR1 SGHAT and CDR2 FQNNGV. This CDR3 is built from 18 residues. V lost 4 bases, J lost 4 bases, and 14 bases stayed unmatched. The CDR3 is CASSSILTWTGSNEKLFF. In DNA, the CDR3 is TGTGCCAGCAGCTCTATTTTGACTTGGACAGGGAGTAATGAAAAACTGTTTTTT.

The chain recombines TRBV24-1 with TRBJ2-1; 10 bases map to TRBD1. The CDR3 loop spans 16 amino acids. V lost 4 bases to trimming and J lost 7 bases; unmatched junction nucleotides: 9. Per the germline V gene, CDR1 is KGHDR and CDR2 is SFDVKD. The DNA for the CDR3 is TGTGCCACCAGTGACCGGAGGGGACAGGGGTTGAATGAGCAGTTCTTC. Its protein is CATSDRRGQGLNEQFF.

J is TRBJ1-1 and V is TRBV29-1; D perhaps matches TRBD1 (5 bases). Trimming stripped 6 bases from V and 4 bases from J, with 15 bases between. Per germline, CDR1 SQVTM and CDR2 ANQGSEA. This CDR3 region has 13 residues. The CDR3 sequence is CSVLGTQATEAFF. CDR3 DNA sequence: TGCAGCGTGCTCGGGACCCAGGCCACTGAAGCTTTCTTT.

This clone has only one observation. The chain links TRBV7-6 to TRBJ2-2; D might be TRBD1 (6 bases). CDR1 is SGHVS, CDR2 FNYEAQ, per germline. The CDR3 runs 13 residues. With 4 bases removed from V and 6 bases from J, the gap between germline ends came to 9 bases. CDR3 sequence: CASSSQGPGELFF. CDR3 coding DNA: TGTGCCAGCAGCTCACAGGGTCCCGGGGAGCTGTTTTTT.

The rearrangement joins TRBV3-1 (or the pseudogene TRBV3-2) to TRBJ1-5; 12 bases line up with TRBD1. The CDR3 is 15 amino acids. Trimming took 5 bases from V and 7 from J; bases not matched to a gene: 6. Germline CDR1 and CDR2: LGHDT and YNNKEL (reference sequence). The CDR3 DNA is TGTGCCAGCAGCGAGGGACAGGGGGCGGGGCAGCCCCAGCATTTT. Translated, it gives CASSEGQGAGQPQHF.

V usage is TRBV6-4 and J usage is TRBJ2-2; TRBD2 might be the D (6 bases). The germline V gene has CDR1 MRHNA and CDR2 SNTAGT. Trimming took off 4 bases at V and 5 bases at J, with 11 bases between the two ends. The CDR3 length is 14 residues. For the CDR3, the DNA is TGTGCCAGCAGTGCCGGGGGTGGAACCGGGGAGCTGTTTTTT. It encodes CASSAGGGTGELFF.

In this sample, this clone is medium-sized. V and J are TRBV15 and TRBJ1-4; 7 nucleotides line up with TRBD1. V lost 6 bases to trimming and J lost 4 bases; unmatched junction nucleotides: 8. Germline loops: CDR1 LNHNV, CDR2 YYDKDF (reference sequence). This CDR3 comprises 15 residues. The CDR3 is CATSPRTGRNEKLFF. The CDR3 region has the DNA TGTGCCACCAGTCCGAGGACAGGTCGTAATGAAAAACTGTTTTTT.

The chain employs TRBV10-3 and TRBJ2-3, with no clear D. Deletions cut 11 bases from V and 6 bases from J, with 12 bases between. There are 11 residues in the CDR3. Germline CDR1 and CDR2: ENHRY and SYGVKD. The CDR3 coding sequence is TGTGCCGTAGGTCCCGGCGATACGCAGTATTTT. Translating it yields CAVGPGDTQYF.

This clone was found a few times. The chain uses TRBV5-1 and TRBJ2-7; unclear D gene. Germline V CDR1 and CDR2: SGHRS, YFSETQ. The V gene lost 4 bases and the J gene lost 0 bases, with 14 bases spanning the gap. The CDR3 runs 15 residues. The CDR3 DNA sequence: TGCGCCAGCAGCACGACATTGGGTAACTCCTACGAGCAGTACTTC. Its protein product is CASSTTLGNSYEQYF.

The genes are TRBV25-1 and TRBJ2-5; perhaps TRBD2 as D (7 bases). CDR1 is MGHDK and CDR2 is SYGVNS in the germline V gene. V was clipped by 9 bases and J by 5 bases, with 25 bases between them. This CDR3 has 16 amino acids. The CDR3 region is CASSRPRQGRVETQYF. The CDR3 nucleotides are TGTGCCAGTTCCCGGCCCCGCCAGGGGAGGGTGGAGACCCAGTACTTC.

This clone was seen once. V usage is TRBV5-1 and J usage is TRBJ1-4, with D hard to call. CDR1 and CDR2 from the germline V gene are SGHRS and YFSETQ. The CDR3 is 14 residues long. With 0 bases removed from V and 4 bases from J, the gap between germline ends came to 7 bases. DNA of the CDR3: TGCGCCAGCAGCTTGGACAGCAATAATGAAAAACTGTTTTTT. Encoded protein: CASSLDSNNEKLFF.

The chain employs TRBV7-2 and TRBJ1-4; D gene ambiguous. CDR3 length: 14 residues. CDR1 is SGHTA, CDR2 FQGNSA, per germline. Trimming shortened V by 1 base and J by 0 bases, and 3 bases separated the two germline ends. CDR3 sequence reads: CASSLGATNEKLFF. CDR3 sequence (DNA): TGTGCCAGCAGCTTAGGTGCAACTAATGAAAAACTGTTTTTT.

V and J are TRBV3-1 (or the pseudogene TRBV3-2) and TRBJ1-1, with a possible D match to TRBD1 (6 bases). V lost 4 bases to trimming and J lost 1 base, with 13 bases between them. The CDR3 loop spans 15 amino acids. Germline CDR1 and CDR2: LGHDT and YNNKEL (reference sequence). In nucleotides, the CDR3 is TGTGCCAGCAGCCCCTCCGGGACAAAGAACACTGAAGCTTTCTTT. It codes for CASSPSGTKNTEAFF.

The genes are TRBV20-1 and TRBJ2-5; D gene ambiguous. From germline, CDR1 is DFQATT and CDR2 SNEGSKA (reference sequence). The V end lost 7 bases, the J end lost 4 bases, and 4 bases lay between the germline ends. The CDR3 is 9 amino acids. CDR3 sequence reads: CSVGETQYF. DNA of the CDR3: TGCAGTGTTGGAGAGACCCAGTACTTC.

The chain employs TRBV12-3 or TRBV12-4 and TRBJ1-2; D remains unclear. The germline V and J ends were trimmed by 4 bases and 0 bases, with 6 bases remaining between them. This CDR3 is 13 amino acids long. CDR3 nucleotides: TGTGCCAGCAGTTCCAGACCTAACTATGGCTACACCTTC. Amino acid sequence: CASSSRPNYGYTF.

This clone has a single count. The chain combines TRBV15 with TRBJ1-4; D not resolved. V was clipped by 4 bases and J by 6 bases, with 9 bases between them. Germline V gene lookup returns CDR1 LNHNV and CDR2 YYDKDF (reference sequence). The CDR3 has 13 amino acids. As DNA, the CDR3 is TGTGCCACCAGCACATTCTTGGATGAAAAACTGTTTTTT. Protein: CATSTFLDEKLFF.

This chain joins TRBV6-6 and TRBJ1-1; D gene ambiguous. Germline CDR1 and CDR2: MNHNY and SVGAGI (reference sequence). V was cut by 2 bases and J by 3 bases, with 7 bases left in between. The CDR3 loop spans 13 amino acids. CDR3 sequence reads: CASSYVGDTEAFF. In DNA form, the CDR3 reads TGTGCCAGCAGTTACGTTGGGGACACTGAAGCTTTCTTT.

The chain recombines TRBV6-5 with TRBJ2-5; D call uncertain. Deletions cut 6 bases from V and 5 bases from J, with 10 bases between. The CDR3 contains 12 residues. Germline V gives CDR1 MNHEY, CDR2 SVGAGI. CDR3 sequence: CASSLLGETQYF. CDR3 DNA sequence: TGTGCCAGCAGCCTGTTAGGGGAGACCCAGTACTTC.

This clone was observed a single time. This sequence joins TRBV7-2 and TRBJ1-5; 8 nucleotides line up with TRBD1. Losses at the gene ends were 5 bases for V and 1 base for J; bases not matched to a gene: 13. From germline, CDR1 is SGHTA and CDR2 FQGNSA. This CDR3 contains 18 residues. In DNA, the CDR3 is TGTGCCAGCAGCCGCCGCGGACAGGGAAGAGGAAGCAATCAGCCCCAGCATTTT. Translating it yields CASSRRGQGRGSNQPQHF.

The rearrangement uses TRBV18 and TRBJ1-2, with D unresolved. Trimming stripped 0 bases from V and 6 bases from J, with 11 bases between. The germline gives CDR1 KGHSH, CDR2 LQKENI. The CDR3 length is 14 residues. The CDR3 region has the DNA TGTGCCAGCTCACCACCGGTGGGAATGGATGGCTACACCTTC. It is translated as CASSPPVGMDGYTF. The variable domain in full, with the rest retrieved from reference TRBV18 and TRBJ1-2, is NAGVMQNPRHLVRRRGQEARLRCSPMKGHSHVYWYRQLPEEGLKFMVYLQKENIIDESGMPKERFSAEFPKEGPSILRIQQVVRGDSAAYFCASSPPVGMDGYTFGSGTRLTVV.